This TCR beta chain was observed in a study of blood T cell repertoires in COVID-19. Per the authors' pipeline: Amplification with reference gene primers provided the estimates of nucleated cell counts. Profiling relied on immunoSEQ multiplex PCR, and the TCRdb table lists in-frame clones only, not all of them. That table furnishes V, J and clone size, whereas the DNA furnished D and trimming. Of about 300,000 clones listed, approximately 86% are singletons. The V gene lost 4 bases and the J gene lost 7 bases, with 14 bases spanning the gap. CDR1 is SGHVS and CDR2 is FQNEAQ in the germline V gene. The CDR3 totals 15 residues.

This clonotype was sampled from a man between 70 and 80 years old with acute or convalescent COVID-19. The sequenced material came from peripheral blood. This chain links TRBV7-8 with TRBJ1-6; unclear D gene. CDR3 DNA sequence: TGTGCCAGCAGCTCCGACGGCAGGTTCAATTCACCCCTCCACTTT. Encoded protein: CASSSDGRFNSPLHF.